Below are 20 T cell receptor beta chains sequenced from a single sample in a study of T cells expressing NK-cell markers. TCRdb reprocessed the 5' RACE reads; each CDR3 protein has one entry and no DNA is given. The table for this sample gives approximately 150,000 distinct CDR3 sequences. Sequenced sample: blood T cells: a sorted CD56 or NKG2C T cell subset, CD4+ or CD8+ T cells, or bulk PBMC T cells (not recorded which). Receptors were obtained from a woman aged 18-69 years in good health.

The genes are TRBV5-1 and TRBJ2-1; as DNA is missing, the TRBD1 call by TCRdb cannot be tested. The CDR3 consists of 15 residues. Germline V gene sequence: CDR1 SGHRS, CDR2 YFSETQ. CDR3 region: CASRRRPQAVNEQFF.

V gene TRBV20-1 combines with J gene TRBJ2-3; TCRdb selects TRBD2, and the lack of DNA leaves this call unchecked. The CDR3 consists of 14 residues. Germline assignment: CDR1 DFQATT and CDR2 SNEGSKA (reference sequence). CDR3 sequence: CSAPGLAGGDTQYF.

The V and J genes are TRBV28 and TRBJ2-3; TCRdb selects TRBD1, and the lack of DNA leaves this call unchecked. CDR3 size: 13 residues. The germline gives CDR1 MDHEN, CDR2 SYDVKM. CDR3 sequence: CASSPGSPDTQYF.

V and J are TRBV20-1 and TRBJ2-7; no DNA is available, so the TRBD2 call from TCRdb remains unchecked. Germline assignment: CDR1 DFQATT and CDR2 SNEGSKA (reference sequence). There are 13 residues in the CDR3. CDR3 region: CSALLAARYEQYF.

This rearrangement joins TRBV29-1 to TRBJ1-2. Germline CDR1 reads SQVTM; CDR2 reads ANQGSEA. The CDR3 covers 13 residues. CDR3 protein: CSVKDRGDYGYTF. Full variable domain (outside the CDR3, taken from reference TRBV29-1 and TRBJ1-2): SAVISQKPSRDICQRGTSLTIQCQVDSQVTMMFWYRQQPGQSLTLIATANQGSEATYESGFVIDKFPISRPNLTFSTLTVSNMSPEDSSIYLCSVKDRGDYGYTFGSGTRLTVV.

The chain combines TRBV9 with TRBJ2-5; TCRdb outputs TRBD1, but without DNA this stays unchecked. The CDR3 is 14 residues long. The germline gives CDR1 SGDLS, CDR2 YYNGEE. The CDR3 reads CASSPTGGMETQYF. Looking up the rest from reference TRBV9 and TRBJ2-5 gives the full variable domain: DSGVTQTPKHLITATGQRVTLRCSPRSGDLSVYWYQQSLDQGLQFLIQYYNGEERAKGNILERFSAQQFPDLHSELNLSSLELGDSALYFCASSPTGGMETQYFGPGTRLLVL.

This chain links TRBV7-3 with TRBJ2-2; absent DNA, TCRdb's TRBD2 call cannot be checked. Germline loops: CDR1 SGHTA, CDR2 FQGTGA. This CDR3 spans 13 amino acids. The CDR3 protein is CASSQDPAGELFF.

The chain combines TRBV3-1 with TRBJ2-7; the D call from TCRdb, TRBD2, cannot be confirmed without DNA. The CDR3 consists of 14 residues. Looked up from germline, CDR1 is LGHDT and CDR2 is YNNKEL (reference sequence). The CDR3 region is CASSQGGGVYEQYF.

The rearrangement joins TRBV20-1 to TRBJ1-2. The germline V gene has CDR1 DFQATT and CDR2 SNEGSKA (reference sequence). CDR3 length: 14 residues. The CDR3 region is CSARDPGTLSGYTF.

This chain joins TRBV5-1 and TRBJ2-1; TCRdb lists TRBD2, though no DNA is available to test this call. The CDR3 length is 15 residues. Germline V lookup: CDR1 SGHRS, CDR2 YFSETQ. The CDR3 protein is CASSLARLAGNEQFF.

The CDR3: CASSQDLAGNYGYTF. The chain couples TRBV3-1 to TRBJ1-2. Germline V gene lookup returns CDR1 LGHDT and CDR2 YNNKEL (reference sequence). This CDR3 contains 15 residues. Complete variable domain (other parts from reference TRBV3-1 and TRBJ1-2): DTAVSQTPKYLVTQMGNDKSIKCEQNLGHDTMYWYKQDSKKFLKIMFSYNNKELIINETVPNRFSPKSPDKAHLNLHINSLELGDSAVYFCASSQDLAGNYGYTFGSGTRLTVV.

V is TRBV2 and J is TRBJ1-1. Germline V gene lookup returns CDR1 SNHLY and CDR2 FYNNEI. This CDR3 comprises 15 residues. CDR3 protein: CASSELGSLNTEAFF.

This chain uses TRBV6-1 with TRBJ1-1; TCRdb's D call of TRBD1 is untestable without DNA. Germline CDR1 is MNHNS and CDR2 is SASEGT. This CDR3 is built from 14 residues. This CDR3 reads CASSGLQGNTEAFF.

The gene calls are TRBV13 and TRBJ2-5; TCRdb designates TRBD1, a call that cannot be tested without DNA. CDR1 and CDR2 (germline): PRHDT, FYEKMQ (reference sequence). The CDR3 totals 16 residues. Here the CDR3 reads CASSLGRGQFQETQYF.

The chain employs TRBV6-5 and TRBJ2-4; TCRdb picks TRBD1, but there is no DNA to check that call. This CDR3 spans 17 amino acids. Germline CDR1 and CDR2: MNHEY and SVGAGI. Here the CDR3 reads CASSYRARTLAKNIQYF.

The chain has TRBV23-1 and TRBJ2-1; TCRdb designates TRBD1, a call that cannot be tested without DNA. TRBV23-1 falls under the ORF class, with uncertain function. The CDR3 runs to 18 residues. CDR3 in amino acids: CASSQPIDRDRPGNEQFF.

The chain carries TRBV30 and TRBJ2-5; the TCRdb D gene call, TRBD1, has no DNA to confirm it. The length of the CDR3 is 14 residues. CDR1 and CDR2 from the germline V gene are GTSNPN and SVGIG (reference sequence). CDR3 protein: CAWSVTDRGETQYF.

V and J are TRBV6-1 and TRBJ1-6; TCRdb's D gene call, TRBD1, goes unchecked for lack of DNA. Germline V gene data show CDR1 as MNHNS and CDR2 as SASEGT. The CDR3 is made up of 13 amino acids. This CDR3 reads CASSKSGISPLHF.

The V gene is TRBV18, the J gene TRBJ2-1. In germline, CDR1 is KGHSH, CDR2 LQKENI. The CDR3 contains 13 residues. The CDR3 here is CASSDTSYNEQFF.

The chain is built from TRBV12-3 or TRBV12-4 and TRBJ1-5; TCRdb names TRBD1, which stays unverified in the absence of DNA. The CDR3 is 14 residues long. This CDR3 reads CASSFTGGNQPQHF.